The TCR beta chain under discussion was sequenced for a study of Ad26.COV2.S vaccination and SARS-CoV-2 variants. Assay: immunoSEQ multiplex PCR; the TCRdb copy retains only in-frame clones and omits some. The data show 300,000 to 350,000 clones, about 85% seen once. The table lists this clone with a few counts. Trimming took off 4 bases at V and 0 bases at J, with 16 bases between the two ends. Germline V CDR1 and CDR2: LGHNA, YSLEER. The CDR3 is 17 amino acids. Described treatment: 15 to 20 received Ad26.COV2.S at low or high dose, single or two shots; about 5 received placebo; per-sample allocation not given. Each sample was drawn 63 days after the first injection (of vaccine or placebo).

The sample was peripheral blood, taken in a trial of Ad26.COV2.S vaccine versus placebo. The source is a person between 18 and 65 years old who received the Ad26.COV2.S COVID-19 vaccine or a placebo. The chain combines TRBV4-3 with TRBJ2-1; a weak D match, TRBD2 (5 bases). CDR3 nucleotide sequence: TGCGCCAGCAGCCCCGAGCTGGAAACTAGCTCCTACAATGAGCAGTTCTTC. Encoded protein: CASSPELETSSYNEQFF.